One sample yielded the 31 T cell receptor beta chains listed below, sequenced in a study of T cells in Graves' hyperthyroidism and ophthalmopathy. The investigators amplified TCR beta CDR3 regions from RNA transcripts. First-round RT-PCR with HTBI primers amplified the TCR CDR3 region. TCRdb re-derived calls from the multiplex PCR reads in MiXCR, one entry per CDR3 protein. The table lists tens of thousands of distinct CDR3 sequences, less than 60% of them singletons. The sequencing input was blood. All receptors derive from a woman aged 50 to 60 with Graves' ophthalmopathy.

The chain uses TRBV11-3 and TRBJ2-1; 12 bases fit TRBD1. The trim removed 4 bases at V and 10 bases at J, leaving 8 bases unmatched. Germline V gives CDR1 SGHNT, CDR2 YENEEA. The CDR3 loop spans 15 amino acids. This CDR3 reads CASSSGDRGPREQFF. In nucleotides, the CDR3 is TGTGCCAGCAGCTCAGGGGACAGGGGGCCCCGGGAGCAGTTCTTC.

On this clonotype: The conserved closing phenylalanine or tryptophan is absent in this CDR3, likely reflecting a read error. The chain joins TRBV7-9 to TRBJ2-5; D unresolved. The CDR3 sequence is 14 residues long. The germline V gene encodes CDR1 SEHNR and CDR2 FQNEAQ (reference sequence). In DNA, the CDR3 is TGTGCCGGCAGCCCGCCGAGTGACCAAAAGACCCAGTACTGC. It specifies CAGSPPSDQKTQYC.

This clonotype was seen just once. It may be a read error: a sequence one base away is much more abundant. The chain is built from TRBV4-1 and TRBJ1-5, with a possible D match to TRBD1 (5 bases). CDR1 is MGHRA and CDR2 is YSYEKL in the germline V gene. The CDR3 consists of 14 residues. The ends were cut back, 2 bases at V and 4 bases at J, with 9 bases in the middle. The CDR3 nucleotides read TGCGCCAGCAGCCAAAGGCGACAGAATCAGCCCCAGCATTTT. Amino acid sequence: CASSQRRQNQPQHF.

V is TRBV7-9 and J is TRBJ2-2; 11 bases map to TRBD2. V lost 5 bases, J lost 11 bases, and 10 bases stayed unmatched. This CDR3 region has 15 residues. Germline CDR1 is SEHNR and CDR2 is FQNEAQ (reference sequence). As DNA, the CDR3 is TGTGCCAGCAGCCGAACTAGCGGGGGCTACAATGAGCTGTTTTTT. This sequence encodes CASSRTSGGYNELFF. The full variable domain, its missing parts supplied by reference TRBV7-9 and TRBJ2-2, is DTGVSQNPRHKITKRGQNVTFRCDPISEHNRLYWYRQTLGQGPEFLTYFQNEAQLEKSRLLSDRFSAERPKGSFSTLEIQRTEQGDSAMYLCASSRTSGGYNELFFGEGSRLTVL.

This chain connects TRBV9 to TRBJ2-1, with 11 bases identical to TRBD2. This CDR3 is 17 amino acids long. CDR1 is SGDLS and CDR2 is YYNGEE in the germline V gene. J lost 6 bases, V lost 0 bases, and 8 bases had no gene match. The DNA of the CDR3 is TGTGCCAGCAGCGTAGCTAGGGTAGCGGGGGGGGTCAATGAGCAGTTCTTC. Protein: CASSVARVAGGVNEQFF.

The V call is TRBV27, the J call TRBJ2-1, with 9 bases that match TRBD1. This CDR3 is built from 16 residues. Germline CDR1 and CDR2: MNHEY and SMNVEV (reference sequence). The trim removed 3 bases at V and 6 bases at J, leaving 9 bases unmatched. CDR3 nucleotides: TGTGCCAGCAGTTTCAGACAGGGGGAGATCCCCAATGAGCAGTTCTTC. Its protein product is CASSFRQGEIPNEQFF.

The chain couples TRBV10-3 to TRBJ2-3; 12 bases match TRBD1. The CDR3 is 15 amino acids. The germline V gene has CDR1 ENHRY and CDR2 SYGVKD. V shed 6 bases, J shed 5 bases, and the junction held 6 bases outside the gene matches. The CDR3: CAISPGQGAGDTQYF. CDR3 sequence (DNA): TGTGCCATCAGCCCGGGACAGGGGGCAGGAGATACGCAGTATTTT.

This sequence joins TRBV20-1 and TRBJ2-7; TRBD2 aligns across 13 bases. Germline trimming cut 4 bases from V and 5 bases from J; bases unmatched to any gene: 8. Looked up from germline, CDR1 is DFQATT and CDR2 is SNEGSKA (reference sequence). The CDR3 consists of 15 residues. The CDR3 spells CSAKRTSGSFDEQYF. Here the CDR3 DNA reads TGCAGTGCTAAGCGGACTAGCGGGAGCTTCGACGAGCAGTACTTC.

CDR3 sequence (DNA): TGCAGTGCCATACCCCCGCGGGAGTACTGCGAGCAGTACTTC. Residues: CSAIPPREYCEQYF. The chain links TRBV20-1 to TRBJ2-7; TRBD2 aligns across 7 bases. This CDR3 has 14 residues. Germline values: CDR1 DFQATT, CDR2 SNEGSKA (reference sequence). The V segment lost 6 bases and the J segment 6 bases; nucleotides outside the gene matches: 14.

V and J are TRBV20-1 and TRBJ2-7, with 12 bases aligning to TRBD2. J gave up 6 bases and V 6 bases, and 6 bases lay outside the gene matches. The CDR3 runs 13 residues. Germline loops: CDR1 DFQATT, CDR2 SNEGSKA (reference sequence). Here the CDR3 DNA reads TGCAGTGCAGGGACTAGCGGGTCGGGCGAGCAGTACTTC. Translating gives CSAGTSGSGEQYF.

With regard to this clonotype: Without the conserved terminal phenylalanine or tryptophan, this CDR3 likely stems from a read error. The CDR3 here is CSATDRGEEAFL. The CDR3 nucleotides are TGCAGTGCTACGGACAGGGGTGAGGAAGCTTTCCTT. This chain uses TRBV20-1 with TRBJ1-1; TRBD1 matches at 9 bases. From germline, CDR1 is DFQATT and CDR2 SNEGSKA (reference sequence). J gave up 8 bases and V 4 bases, and 5 bases lay outside the gene matches. The CDR3 length is 12 residues.

This clonotype showed up many times. The gene calls are TRBV5-6 and TRBJ2-7, with 8 positions matching TRBD2. CDR1 and CDR2 from the germline V gene are SGHDT and YYEEEE. Unmatched junction bases numbered 7, after V lost 0 bases and J lost 2 bases. CDR3 length: 16 residues. The CDR3 region is CASSLVSTSEAYEQYF. The DNA for the CDR3 is TGTGCCAGCAGCTTGGTATCGACTAGCGAAGCCTACGAGCAGTACTTC. The full variable domain, rest sourced from reference TRBV5-6 and TRBJ2-7, is DAGVTQSPTHLIKTRGQQVTLRCSPKSGHDTVSWYQQALGQGPQFIFQYYEEEERQRGNFPDRFSGHQFPNYSSELNVNALLLGDSALYLCASSLVSTSEAYEQYFGPGTRLTVT.

This rearrangement joins TRBV6-5 to TRBJ1-2; possible D gene TRBD1, 5 bases. The CDR3 spans 12 residues. Trimming shortened V by 8 bases and J by 4 bases, and 11 bases separated the two germline ends. CDR1 and CDR2 from the germline V gene are MNHEY and SVGAGI. For the CDR3, the DNA is TGTGCCAGCGGTCGGGGGGGCTATGGCTACACCTTC. It translates to CASGRGGYGYTF.

At least ten counts were recorded for this clonotype. This chain uses TRBV9 with TRBJ1-2; D might be TRBD1 (6 bases). Germline V gives CDR1 SGDLS, CDR2 YYNGEE. V shed 2 bases and J shed 1 base, with 21 bases lying between them. The length of the CDR3 is 18 residues. Here the CDR3 reads CASSVSGQQGLFNYGYTF. The DNA for the CDR3 is TGTGCCAGCAGCGTCTCCGGACAGCAGGGACTTTTTAACTATGGCTACACCTTC.

This clonotype ranks as medium-sized. The V call is TRBV7-6, the J call TRBJ1-5; 8 bases agree with TRBD1. The germline V gene has CDR1 SGHVS and CDR2 FNYEAQ. The CDR3 runs to 15 residues. V gave up 1 base and J gave up 3 bases; unmatched junction bases: 2. CDR3 loop: CASSLGTGYNQPQHF. The CDR3 DNA sequence: TGTGCCAGCAGCTTAGGGACAGGGTACAATCAGCCCCAGCATTTT. Drawing the rest from reference TRBV7-6 and TRBJ1-5, the complete variable domain is GAGVSQSPRYKVTKRGQDVALRCDPISGHVSLYWYRQALGQGPEFLTYFNYEAQQDKSGLPNDRFSAERPEGSISTLTIQRTEQRDSAMYRCASSLGTGYNQPQHFGDGTRLSIL.

This chain uses TRBV19 with TRBJ2-7; 10 bases map to TRBD1. In germline, CDR1 is LNHDA, CDR2 SQIVND (reference sequence). The CDR3 sequence is 14 residues long. The junction had 3 bases not matched to a gene; V was cut back by 4 bases and J by 3 bases. The CDR3 DNA is TGTGCCAGTAGTACGACAGGGGGCGGCTACGAGCAGTACTTC. This encodes CASSTTGGGYEQYF.

In its sample, this clonotype was seen many times. The J gene is TRBJ2-1, the V gene TRBV24-1; TRBD1 matches at 10 bases. The V gene's germline CDR1 is KGHDR and CDR2 SFDVKD. Trimming at V came to 4 bases and at J to 15 bases, leaving 5 bases not matched to a gene. The CDR3 spans 12 residues. The DNA of the CDR3 is TGTGCCACCAGTGACCCGGACAGGGGGGTGTTCTTC. Translation: CATSDPDRGVFF.

This clonotype was counted ten times or more. The CDR3, as DNA: TGTGCCAGCAGCTCAAGTCGGAACACCGGGGAGCTGTTTTTT. This translates into CASSSSRNTGELFF. The J gene is TRBJ2-2, the V gene TRBV11-3; D is unclear. Trimming removed 4 bases from V and 1 base from J, with 7 bases in between. Germline values: CDR1 SGHNT, CDR2 YENEEA. CDR3 length equals 14 residues.

V usage is TRBV7-2 and J usage is TRBJ1-6; no clear D gene. From germline, CDR1 is SGHTA and CDR2 FQGNSA. V lost 6 bases and J lost 10, with 10 bases in between. The CDR3 has 12 residues. Written as DNA, the CDR3 is TGTGCCAGCAGTTCCCGAGGGTCACCCCTCCACTTT. Protein sequence: CASSSRGSPLHF.

This clonotype was found many times. CDR3 in DNA: TGCAGTGCTAGTATCGGGACAGGATTCGAAAAACTGTTTTTT. As protein: CSASIGTGFEKLFF. The J gene is TRBJ1-4, the V gene TRBV20-1; 8 bases line up with TRBD1. Germline CDR1 is DFQATT and CDR2 is SNEGSKA (reference sequence). The CDR3 runs 14 residues. After removal of 3 bases from V and 8 bases from J, the junction contained 8 bases not matched to a gene.

This clonotype was counted many times. The V call is TRBV6-5, the J call TRBJ2-1; TRBD1 agrees at 8 bases. The CDR3 sequence is 15 residues long. Trimming cost V 4 bases and J 0 bases; bases outside gene matches: 2. Germline-derived CDR1 and CDR2 are MNHEY and SVGAGI. CDR3 protein: CASSSTGGSYNEQFF. In DNA form, the CDR3 reads TGTGCCAGCAGTTCCACAGGGGGCTCCTACAATGAGCAGTTCTTC.

This clonotype was counted ten times or more. This sequence joins TRBV6-5 and TRBJ2-2; D is undetermined. The CDR3 has 13 amino acids. V shed 6 bases and J shed 6 bases, with 11 bases lying between them. The germline V gene has CDR1 MNHEY and CDR2 SVGAGI. CDR3: CASRPDVSGELFF. In nucleotides, the CDR3 is TGTGCCAGCAGACCGGACGTGTCCGGGGAGCTGTTTTTT.

The chain uses TRBV7-3 and TRBJ2-1; 9 bases map to TRBD2. The CDR3 runs 16 residues. Trimming took 2 bases from V and 6 from J; bases not matched to a gene: 8. Germline loops: CDR1 SGHTA, CDR2 FQGTGA. CDR3 nucleotides: TGTGCCAGCAGCTTAGGGTGGGCTAGCGGGACCAATGAGCAGTTCTTC. It encodes CASSLGWASGTNEQFF. The full variable domain, in which reference TRBV7-3 and TRBJ2-1 provide the parts outside the CDR3, is GAGVSQTPSNKVTEKGKYVELRCDPISGHTALYWYRQSLGQGPEFLIYFQGTGAADDSGLPNDRFFAVRPEGSVSTLKIQRTERGDSAVYLCASSLGWASGTNEQFFGPGTRLTVL.

V usage is TRBV12-3 or TRBV12-4 and J usage is TRBJ2-7, with 7 bases identical to TRBD1. Trimming cost V 8 bases and J 2 bases; bases outside gene matches: 12. The CDR3 spans 15 residues. The CDR3 region has the DNA TGTGCCAGCGGTCAGACTAACGACAGGGCCTACGAGCAGTACTTC. Protein: CASGQTNDRAYEQYF.

This clonotype was detected ten times or more. The chain joins TRBV5-5 to TRBJ2-2, with D perhaps TRBD2 (7 bases). The CDR3 extends over 16 amino acids. Per germline, CDR1 SGHKS and CDR2 YYEKEE (reference sequence). The V and J ends lost 0 bases and 4 bases respectively, with 13 bases between them. The CDR3 is CASSLARGGGTGELFF. In DNA, the CDR3 is TGTGCCAGCAGCTTGGCGAGGGGGGGCGGCACCGGGGAGCTGTTTTTT.

In its sample, this clonotype ranks as medium-sized (0.01 to 0.1%). The chain employs TRBV24-1 and TRBJ2-3; no clear D. Trimming took 4 bases from V and 2 from J, leaving 6 bases between them. CDR1 and CDR2 (germline): KGHDR, SFDVKD. The CDR3 totals 13 residues. CDR3 in DNA: TGTGCCACCAGTGAGGACCTCACAGATACGCAGTATTTT. It yields the protein CATSEDLTDTQYF.

The rearrangement uses TRBV7-2 and TRBJ2-7, with 9 bases fitting TRBD2. The V gene end was trimmed by 5 bases and the J gene end by 1 base; junction bases not matched to a gene: 3. There are 14 residues in the CDR3. CDR1 SGHTA and CDR2 FQGNSA come from the germline V gene. The CDR3 bases are TGTGCCAGCAGCCAGACTAGCGGATCCTACGAGCAGTACTTC. Translating gives CASSQTSGSYEQYF.

The chain couples TRBV9 to TRBJ2-1, with 11 nucleotides matching TRBD2. This CDR3 comprises 15 residues. Per germline, CDR1 SGDLS and CDR2 YYNGEE. The J segment lost 10 bases and the V segment lost 0 bases, leaving 6 bases of the junction unmatched. The CDR3, as DNA: TGTGCCAGCAGCGTAGGGGGACTAGCGGAAAGGGAGCAGTTCTTC. This translates into CASSVGGLAEREQFF.

DNA for the CDR3: TGCGCCAGCAGAAACGGACAGGGGGGGTCCTACGAGCAGTACTTC. Residues: CASRNGQGGSYEQYF. The V gene is TRBV5-1, the J gene TRBJ2-7, with 10 positions matching TRBD1. After removal of 5 bases from V and 1 base from J, the junction contained 6 bases not matched to a gene. Germline values: CDR1 SGHRS, CDR2 YFSETQ. The CDR3 contains 15 residues.

This clonotype has at least ten counts. V and J are TRBV6-6 and TRBJ1-2; no definite D call. CDR3 size: 15 residues. V was pared by 3 bases and J by 6 bases, with 17 bases between. Germline V gene sequence: CDR1 MNHNY, CDR2 SVGAGI (reference sequence). The CDR3 loop is CASSYSPRGIDGYTF. CDR3 in DNA: TGTGCCAGCAGTTATAGCCCGAGAGGGATCGATGGCTACACCTTC.

By sample fraction, this clonotype is medium-sized. This chain's CDR3 is CATSDPRQDMNTEAFF. DNA of the CDR3: TGTGCCACCAGTGATCCCCGGCAAGATATGAACACTGAAGCTTTCTTT. The genes are TRBV24-1 and TRBJ1-1; the D is unclear. The CDR3 is 16 residues long. From germline, CDR1 is KGHDR and CDR2 SFDVKD. V was clipped by 3 bases and J by 0 bases, with 13 bases between them.